Presented here are 6 T cell receptor beta chains from one specimen sequenced in a study of OX40 agonist ivuxolimab in advanced cancers. Using immunoSEQ multiplex PCR, the repertoire was profiled, and TCRdb retains in-frame clones only, with some absent. Altogether about 100,000 clones are present, 91% being singletons, with the ten largest covering 0.54%. The sample consisted of CD4+ or CD8+ T cells sorted from blood, taken in a trial of the OX40 agonist ivuxolimab. These receptor sequences come from an adult with an advanced solid tumor such as melanoma, head and neck, liver or kidney cancer.

V is TRBV15 and J is TRBJ2-2; weak D call: TRBD1 (6 bases). Trimming left V 1 base short and J 9 bases short, with 27 bases between. Germline V lookup: CDR1 LNHNV, CDR2 YYDKDF (reference sequence). The CDR3 spans 19 residues. CDR3 DNA: TGTGCCACCAGCAGAGGTAGAGGGGGTCGCAGAGGGAGTGGATGGGAGCTGTTTTTT. It yields the protein CATSRGRGGRRGSGWELFF.

The genes are TRBV25-1 and TRBJ1-2, with 9 bases aligning to TRBD1. Germline V gives CDR1 MGHDK, CDR2 SYGVNS. The trim removed 4 bases at V and 8 bases at J, leaving 5 bases unmatched. The length of the CDR3 is 13 residues. The DNA for the CDR3 is TGTGCCAGCAGTGGGACAGGGGCGTGGGGCTACACCTTC. Its translation: CASSGTGAWGYTF.

This sequence joins TRBV4-1 and TRBJ2-3; tentatively, D is TRBD1 or TRBD2 (5 bases each). Trimming shortened V by 2 bases and J by 2 bases, and 11 bases separated the two germline ends. Germline V lookup: CDR1 MGHRA, CDR2 YSYEKL. This CDR3 region has 15 residues. CDR3 in amino acids: CASSQPGTHTDTQYF. DNA of the CDR3: TGCGCCAGCAGCCAACCCGGGACCCACACAGATACGCAGTATTTT.

The J gene is TRBJ2-1, the V gene TRBV28, with 8 bases identical to TRBD2. After removal of 2 bases from V and 5 bases from J, the junction contained 8 bases not matched to a gene. This CDR3 region has 16 residues. CDR1 and CDR2 (germline): MDHEN, SYDVKM. CDR3 protein: CASSLSWAGGDNEQFF. CDR3 nucleotides: TGTGCCAGCAGTTTAAGTTGGGCGGGAGGCGACAATGAGCAGTTCTTC.

The chain recombines TRBV9 with TRBJ2-1; D gene uncertain. Germline lookup yields CDR1 SGDLS and CDR2 YYNGEE. This CDR3 contains 13 residues. V dropped 0 bases and J dropped 2 bases, with 3 bases sitting between them. CDR3 loop: CASSVDAYNEQFF. The CDR3 DNA follows: TGTGCCAGCAGCGTAGATGCCTACAATGAGCAGTTCTTC.

V is TRBV4-3 and J is TRBJ2-3, with D possibly matching TRBD1 (6 bases). The germline gives CDR1 LGHNA, CDR2 YSLEER. This CDR3 spans 16 amino acids. The ends were cut back, 2 bases at V and 0 bases at J, with 12 bases in the middle. The CDR3: CASSQTGSGSTDTQYF. CDR3 sequence (DNA): TGCGCCAGCAGCCAAACAGGGTCTGGGAGCACAGATACGCAGTATTTT.